The 27 T cell receptor beta chains reported below all come from one sample, sequenced in a study of T-cell reconstitution after alpha-beta-depleted transplantation in children (dated by TCRdb to the mid-2010s). The method was PCR. TCRdb records Illumina HiSeq 2500 as the sequencer. To normalize quantification of the TCRbeta repertoire, the TCR libraries were built with molecular barcoding that relied on unique molecular identifiers. The public reads were quality trimmed at Q25 with fastp and then assembled into clones with MiXCR by TCRdb, keeping productive beta chains. Every distinct CDR3 protein forms one entry, paired with its most common genes and DNA. The sample table shows 500,000 to 600,000 distinct CDR3 sequences, and 15% to 20% are seen once. Roughly 3.3% of the sample goes to the ten largest clones. The sequencing here drew on PBMCs from the stem cell graft donor, taken from the stem cell graft. These receptor sequences come from a human donor who donated a stem cell graft to a child with acute lymphoblastic leukemia.

This clonotype showed up just a few times. This sequence joins TRBV5-1 and TRBJ2-6, with D uncertain. Germline lookup yields CDR1 SGHRS and CDR2 YFSETQ. V was pared by 0 bases and J by 2 bases, with 12 bases between. CDR3 size: 17 residues. CDR3: CASSLGHADAGANVLTF. The CDR3 DNA is TGCGCCAGCAGCTTGGGTCACGCCGATGCTGGGGCCAACGTCCTGACTTTC.

The chain couples TRBV29-1 to TRBJ1-5, with 9 bases aligning to TRBD1. Germline CDR1 is SQVTM and CDR2 is ANQGSEA. With 6 bases clipped from V and 2 bases from J, the junction kept 5 bases outside the gene matches. The CDR3 runs to 14 residues. The chain's CDR3 is CSVTTGGRNQPQHF. CDR3 DNA sequence: TGCAGCGTCACGACAGGGGGTCGCAATCAGCCCCAGCATTTT.

This clonotype showed up just a few times. The chain employs TRBV5-1 and TRBJ2-5; D ambiguous. Trimming shortened V by 4 bases and J by 5 bases, and 9 bases separated the two germline ends. Germline V lookup: CDR1 SGHRS, CDR2 YFSETQ. The CDR3 has 12 amino acids. CDR3 loop: CASSDLEETQYF. The CDR3 nucleotides read TGCGCCAGCAGCGATCTTGAGGAGACCCAGTACTTC.

This clonotype was observed a few times. The gene calls are TRBV29-1 and TRBJ2-5; the match to TRBD1 covers 8 bases. The CDR3 has 15 amino acids. The junction had 14 bases not matched to a gene; V was cut back by 6 bases and J by 5 bases. Germline CDR1 and CDR2: SQVTM and ANQGSEA. CDR3 coding DNA: TGCAGCGTGGAGGGCTCTCAGGGGGCTCTTGAGACCCAGTACTTC. Protein sequence: CSVEGSQGALETQYF.

This clonotype was counted between two and nine times. The chain recombines TRBV12-3 or TRBV12-4 with TRBJ2-7, with D possibly TRBD2 on 6 matching bases. The CDR3 extends over 13 amino acids. The V and J ends lost 6 bases and 3 bases respectively, with 12 bases between them. The CDR3 sequence is CASSQGLYYEQYF. CDR3 nucleotide sequence: TGTGCCAGCAGCCAGGGACTTTACTACGAGCAGTACTTC.

This clonotype turned up a few times. The chain uses TRBV5-1 and TRBJ2-7, with D perhaps TRBD2 (6 bases). Trimming shortened V by 4 bases and J by 1 base, and 12 bases separated the two germline ends. Germline CDR1 SGHRS, CDR2 YFSETQ. The CDR3 is 14 residues long. CDR3 amino acids: CASSQRVPSYEQYF. The DNA for the CDR3 is TGCGCCAGCAGCCAGCGGGTCCCATCCTACGAGCAGTACTTC. The variable domain in full, with the rest retrieved from reference TRBV5-1 and TRBJ2-7, is KAGVTQTPRYLIKTRGQQVTLSCSPISGHRSVSWYQQTPGQGLQFLFEYFSETQRNKGNFPGRFSGRQFSNSRSEMNVSTLELGDSALYLCASSQRVPSYEQYFGPGTRLTVT.

In this sample, this clonotype turned up a few times. The CDR3 spells CATSAGTSGRTGTGELFF. CDR3 nucleotide sequence: TGTGCCACCAGTGCCGGGACTAGCGGGAGGACGGGCACCGGGGAGCTGTTTTTT. The rearrangement links TRBV24-1 to TRBJ2-2; 15 positions match TRBD2. V was clipped by 5 bases and J by 4 bases; unmatched bases: 7. Germline-derived CDR1 and CDR2 are KGHDR and SFDVKD. There are 18 residues in the CDR3.

The chain carries TRBV5-1 and TRBJ1-2; unclear D gene. Trimming cost V 0 bases and J 5 bases, with 17 bases left between them. In germline, CDR1 is SGHRS, CDR2 YFSETQ. The CDR3 is 16 residues long. The CDR3 sequence: CASSLAPSDFGYGYTF. DNA of the CDR3: TGCGCCAGCAGCTTGGCCCCCTCAGACTTTGGGTATGGCTACACCTTC.

The J gene is TRBJ2-7, the V gene TRBV21-1; the table calls TRBD1, which could not be checked here. TRBV21-1 is a pseudogene. This CDR3 comprises 17 residues. CDR3 sequence (DNA): TGTGCCAGCAGCAAATTGGGGGACCGGGACGGATCCTACGAGCAGTACTTC. This gives the protein CASSKLGDRDGSYEQYF.

The chain recombines TRBV5-1 with TRBJ1-4, with D hard to call. The ends were cut back, 4 bases at V and 3 bases at J, with 7 bases in the middle. This CDR3 spans 13 amino acids. Germline CDR1 SGHRS, CDR2 YFSETQ. In nucleotides, the CDR3 is TGCGCCAGCAGCCGTAGGCCTAATGAAAAACTGTTTTTT. Protein sequence: CASSRRPNEKLFF.

This clonotype was seen a handful of times. The V gene is TRBV6-1, the J gene TRBJ2-1, with D perhaps matching TRBD2 (6 bases). CDR1 and CDR2 (germline): MNHNS, SASEGT. Trimming left V 6 bases short and J 0 bases short, with 18 bases between. This CDR3 is 17 amino acids long. The CDR3 DNA is TGTGCCAGCAGCATGAATAGCGGTTATAGCTCCTACAATGAGCAGTTCTTC. As protein: CASSMNSGYSSYNEQFF.

In its sample, this clonotype was seen a few times. The chain links TRBV12-3 or TRBV12-4 to TRBJ1-2; D is undetermined. V was shortened by 5 bases and J by 5 bases, with 18 bases between the two germline ends. CDR3 length: 15 amino acids. The CDR3 DNA reads as TGTGCCAGCAGTCCCCTAGGAATCCCGGGGTATGGCTACACCTTC. This gives the protein CASSPLGIPGYGYTF.

The V gene is TRBV7-9, the J gene TRBJ2-1; D possibly corresponds to TRBD1 (5 bases). The germline V and J ends were trimmed by 3 bases and 5 bases, with 11 bases remaining between them. This CDR3 spans 14 amino acids. CDR1 SEHNR and CDR2 FQNEAQ come from the germline V gene (reference sequence). The CDR3 DNA follows: TGTGCCAGCAGCTTGGGGCTCTGGGACAATGAGCAGTTCTTC. Residues: CASSLGLWDNEQFF.

This clonotype has a handful of counts. The chain links TRBV4-2 to TRBJ1-1; no definite D call. The germline CDR1 and CDR2 sequences are LGHNA and YNFKEQ. The CDR3 covers 18 residues. Between the trimmed V and J ends, which lost 4 bases and 0 bases, there was a span of 21 bases. This chain's CDR3 is CASSPTDFGFFMNTEAFF. In DNA form, the CDR3 reads TGTGCCAGCAGCCCTACAGATTTCGGGTTTTTCATGAACACTGAAGCTTTCTTT.

Only a few counts were recorded for this clonotype. The chain employs TRBV13 and TRBJ2-1, with 8 bases that match TRBD1. This CDR3 spans 14 amino acids. V dropped 5 bases and J dropped 7; count of bases not matched to a gene: 7. Germline CDR1 PRHDT, CDR2 FYEKMQ (reference sequence). The CDR3 region is CASSEQQGANEQFF. CDR3 DNA sequence: TGTGCCAGCAGCGAGCAGCAGGGGGCGAATGAGCAGTTCTTC.

The V gene is TRBV9, the J gene TRBJ2-1; D remains ambiguous. CDR3 length equals 15 residues. Germline V gives CDR1 SGDLS, CDR2 YYNGEE. Trimming took 0 bases from V and 0 from J, leaving 7 bases between them. The CDR3: CASSVESSSYNEQFF. As DNA, the CDR3 is TGTGCCAGCAGCGTAGAGTCCAGCTCCTACAATGAGCAGTTCTTC.

This clonotype appeared a few times. V gene TRBV3-1 combines with J gene TRBJ1-2; D not resolved. CDR1 LGHDT and CDR2 YNNKEL come from the germline V gene (reference sequence). The CDR3 consists of 13 residues. V lost 5 bases, J lost 8 bases, and 15 bases lay in between. The DNA for the CDR3 is TGTGCCAGCAGCTCCCCCCAGGCGGGGGGCTACACCTTC. It codes for CASSSPQAGGYTF.

This clonotype was observed a few times. At one end the junction does not follow the germline gene, possibly because of a read error. The chain combines TRBV4-1 with TRBJ2-1, with D maybe TRBD1 (5 bases). The CDR3 runs to 11 residues. The germline V gene encodes CDR1 MGHRA and CDR2 YSYEKL. The CDR3 DNA is TGCGCCAGCGGCCAGGGCAATGAGCAGTTCTTC. Translating gives CASGQGNEQFF.

On this clonotype itself: The junction and the germline gene differ at one end; a read error may be behind it. This chain connects TRBV7-8 to TRBJ2-1, with a tentative D call TRBD2 (5 bases). Germline V gene lookup returns CDR1 SGHVS and CDR2 FQNEAQ. This CDR3 spans 14 amino acids. CDR3 protein: CASSLAGPALEQFF. The CDR3 coding sequence is TGTGCCAGCAGCCTAGCCGGCCCAGCCCTTGAGCAGTTCTTC.

This clonotype has only a few counts. The CDR3 DNA sequence: TGTGCCAGCAGCTTATCCCCCGGAGTCAATGAGCAGTTCTTC. Protein: CASSLSPGVNEQFF. This chain uses TRBV11-2 with TRBJ2-1, with D hard to call. V was trimmed by 2 bases and J by 6 bases, leaving 11 bases between them. Germline assignment: CDR1 SGHAT and CDR2 FQNNGV. This CDR3 spans 14 amino acids.

This chain links TRBV7-3 with TRBJ1-2, with TRBD1 matching 7 bases. The V gene's germline CDR1 is SGHTA and CDR2 FQGTGA. Losses at the gene ends were 2 bases for V and 2 bases for J; bases not matched to a gene: 5. The CDR3 consists of 15 residues. The chain's CDR3 is CASSLGSGGNYGYTF. CDR3 in DNA: TGTGCCAGCAGCTTAGGTTCAGGGGGAAACTATGGCTACACCTTC.

The chain joins TRBV5-1 to TRBJ1-1; possibly TRBD1 for D (5 bases). The CDR3 runs to 17 residues. V lost 0 bases and J 5 bases, leaving 20 bases between the germline ends. Germline assignment: CDR1 SGHRS and CDR2 YFSETQ. In DNA, the CDR3 is TGCGCCAGCAGCTTGGTCCCCTCTGGGGGGGGTGAAACTGAAGCTTTCTTT. It is translated as CASSLVPSGGGETEAFF.

This clonotype appeared a few times. The chain couples TRBV20-1 to TRBJ2-4; D is ambiguous. The CDR3 contains 16 residues. In germline, CDR1 is DFQATT, CDR2 SNEGSKA (reference sequence). Trimming cost V 1 base and J 0 bases, with 13 bases left between them. Here the CDR3 DNA reads TGCAGTGCTAGAGGTGGTGCATCCCTAGCCAAAAACATTCAGTACTTC. Amino acids: CSARGGASLAKNIQYF.

The V gene is TRBV11-1, the J gene TRBJ2-2; a possible D gene is TRBD2 (6 bases). CDR1 and CDR2 (germline): SGHAT, FQDESV (reference sequence). Trimming shortened V by 5 bases and J by 3 bases, and 22 bases separated the two germline ends. This CDR3 spans 18 amino acids. The CDR3 region is CASSATGTPKPHTGELFF. CDR3 coding DNA: TGTGCCAGCAGCGCAACCGGGACTCCGAAACCCCACACCGGGGAGCTGTTTTTT.

The V gene is TRBV7-9, the J gene TRBJ2-1, with D uncertain. Germline CDR1 and CDR2: SEHNR and FQNEAQ (reference sequence). V was trimmed by 5 bases and J by 0 bases, leaving 11 bases between them. This CDR3 has 15 amino acids. Written as DNA, the CDR3 is TGTGCCAGCAGCCCCAAGGGTGCCTCCTACAATGAGCAGTTCTTC. The encoded protein is CASSPKGASYNEQFF.

V and J are TRBV5-1 and TRBJ1-1, with D uncertain. The CDR3 spans 14 residues. V lost 4 bases, J lost 1 base, and 11 bases lay in between. Germline values: CDR1 SGHRS, CDR2 YFSETQ. CDR3 protein: CASSRGQQNTEAFF. As DNA, the CDR3 is TGCGCCAGCAGCCGTGGGCAGCAGAACACTGAAGCTTTCTTT.

J is TRBJ2-2 and V is TRBV19; D gene uncertain. This CDR3 region has 14 residues. Germline V gene data show CDR1 as LNHDA and CDR2 as SQIVND (reference sequence). The V end was cut by 1 base, the J end by 2 bases, with 5 bases between. The CDR3 sequence is CASSIGPNTGELFF. CDR3 nucleotides: TGTGCCAGTAGTATAGGGCCCAACACCGGGGAGCTGTTTTTT. Complete variable domain (other parts from reference TRBV19 and TRBJ2-2): DGGITQSPKYLFRKEGQNVTLSCEQNLNHDAMYWYRQDPGQGLRLIYYSQIVNDFQKGDIAEGYSVSREKKESFPLTVTSAQKNPTAFYLCASSIGPNTGELFFGEGSRLTVL.